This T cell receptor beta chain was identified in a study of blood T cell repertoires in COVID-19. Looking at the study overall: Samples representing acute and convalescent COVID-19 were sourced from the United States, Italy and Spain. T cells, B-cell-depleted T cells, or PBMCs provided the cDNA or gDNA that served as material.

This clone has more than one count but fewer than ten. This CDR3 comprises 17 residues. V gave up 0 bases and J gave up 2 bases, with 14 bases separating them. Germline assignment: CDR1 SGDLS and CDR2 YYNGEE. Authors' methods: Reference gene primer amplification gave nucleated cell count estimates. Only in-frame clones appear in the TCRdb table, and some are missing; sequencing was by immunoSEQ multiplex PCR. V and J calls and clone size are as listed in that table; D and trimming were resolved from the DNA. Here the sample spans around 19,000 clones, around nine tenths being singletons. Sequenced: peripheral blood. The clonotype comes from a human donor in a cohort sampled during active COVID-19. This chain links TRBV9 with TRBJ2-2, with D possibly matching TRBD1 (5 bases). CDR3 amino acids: CASSVEARATNTGELFF. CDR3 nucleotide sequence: TGTGCCAGCAGCGTAGAGGCCAGGGCCACCAACACCGGGGAGCTGTTTTTT.